The clone carrying this T cell receptor beta chain was seen at least ten times. Antigen unknown. The entirety of the isolated RNA underwent reverse transcription, so expressed TCRB transcripts were sequenced. Naive, central memory and regulatory T cell samples produced a mean of approximately 3.6 million reads. The method was immunoSEQ multiplex PCR; TCRdb's version includes in-frame clones alone and lacks a portion of them. The sample carries 300,000 to 450,000 clones, 9.5% to 10% recorded once. The V end was cut by 6 bases, the J end by 1 base, with 9 bases between. CDR1 is SEHNR, CDR2 FQNEAQ, per germline (reference sequence). The CDR3 is made up of 13 amino acids. These data are taken from a study of beta chain features in type 1 diabetes. Study-wide results and caveats: Researchers report that Type 1 diabetes patients had moderately but significantly shorter TCRB CDR3s across all four CD4+ subsets.

The rearrangement joins TRBV7-9 to TRBJ2-5; D unclear. The sequenced material came from central memory CD4+ T cells from blood. This TCR was recovered from a man aged 30 to 39 with type 1 diabetes. The CDR3 reads CASRGQLQETQYF. The CDR3, as DNA: TGTGCCAGCAGAGGGCAGCTCCAAGAGACCCAGTACTTC.